The TCR beta chain under discussion was sequenced for a study of CD8+ T cells in alopecia areata. Background on the study: Oral tofacitinib (5 to 10 mg twice daily) was administered to treated patients.

About this clone itself: Its target is not known.

CDR1 and CDR2 (germline): SNHLY, FYNNEI. This CDR3 is built from 15 residues. After removal of 3 bases from V and 3 bases from J, the junction contained 2 bases not matched to a gene. RNA extraction and reverse transcription yielded cDNA as sequencing template. Only in-frame clones appear in the TCRdb table, and some are missing; sequencing was by immunoSEQ multiplex PCR. The table shows some 240,000 clones, with approximately 61% occurring only once. Whole-study results and caveats: Clonality exceeded that of normal scalp in lesional scalp, most notably in alopecia totalis/universalis.

V gene TRBV2 combines with J gene TRBJ1-5; 10 bases are shared with TRBD1. Sequences were derived from CD4+ T cells sorted from blood, sampled at week 0. The source of this sequence is a human donor with alopecia areata. The DNA for the CDR3 is TGTGCCAGCAGTGAGGGACAGGGGTTCAATCAGCCCCAGCATTTT. It is translated as CASSEGQGFNQPQHF.